Each of the 23 T cell receptor beta chains below was sequenced from the same sample in a study of T cell responses to AZD1222 COVID-19 vaccine. Some clones are missing from TCRdb's copy, which holds only in-frame ones; the method was immunoSEQ multiplex PCR. The sample contains almost 50,000 clones, roughly 84% of which appear only once. The sample was peripheral blood, taken on day 0 of MenACWY control vaccination. These receptors were taken from an adult in good health.

This clone is a singleton in its sample. The rearrangement joins TRBV5-8 to TRBJ1-4; D gene unclear. V lost 2 bases and J 5 bases, leaving 13 bases between the germline ends. Germline V gene data show CDR1 as SGHTS and CDR2 as YDEGEE. CDR3 length equals 15 residues. The CDR3 nucleotides are TGTGCCAGCAGCTTCGGTCTTGGAGGGAATGAAAAACTGTTTTTT. Translation: CASSFGLGGNEKLFF.

Only a few counts were recorded for this clone. The rearrangement uses TRBV5-1 and TRBJ1-4; 7 nucleotides agree with TRBD1. The CDR3 sequence is 14 residues long. Germline assignment: CDR1 SGHRS and CDR2 YFSETQ. V gave up 4 bases and J gave up 3 bases; unmatched junction bases: 3. The CDR3 loop is CASSRDSSNEKLFF. The CDR3 coding sequence is TGCGCCAGCAGCCGGGACAGCTCTAATGAAAAACTGTTTTTT.

The V call is TRBV11-3, the J call TRBJ2-7; D possibly corresponds to TRBD1 (6 bases). The V end lost 5 bases, the J end lost 0 bases, and 14 bases lay between the germline ends. This CDR3 is built from 15 residues. Per germline, CDR1 SGHNT and CDR2 YENEEA. The CDR3 sequence is CASSPTPGHSYEQYV. DNA for the CDR3: TGTGCCAGCAGCCCGACTCCGGGACACTCCTACGAGCAGTACGTC.

V usage is TRBV28 and J usage is TRBJ2-7, with 12 bases identical to TRBD1. Germline V CDR1 and CDR2: MDHEN, SYDVKM. V lost 5 bases and J lost 7; bases outside the gene matches: 6. This CDR3 contains 14 residues. The CDR3 coding sequence is TGTGCCAGCAGTGTGGGACAGGGGGCGTATGAGCAGTACTTC. Amino acid sequence: CASSVGQGAYEQYF.

Here the CDR3 DNA reads TGTGCCAGCAGTTACCTGAATGAGCAGTTCTTC. This sequence encodes CASSYLNEQFF. The chain links TRBV6-5 to TRBJ2-1; D not resolved. The CDR3 covers 11 residues. Per germline, CDR1 MNHEY and CDR2 SVGAGI. Trimming took off 2 bases at V and 7 bases at J, with 3 bases between the two ends.

This chain connects TRBV14 to TRBJ2-5; 16 bases align to TRBD2. Looked up from germline, CDR1 is SGHDN and CDR2 is FVKESK. V dropped 2 bases and J dropped 6; count of bases not matched to a gene: 6. The CDR3 is 17 residues long. The chain's CDR3 is CASSQPGLAGGQKTQYF. CDR3 in DNA: TGTGCCAGCAGCCAACCGGGACTAGCGGGGGGGCAGAAGACCCAGTACTTC.

As DNA, the CDR3 is TGTGCCAGCAGCTTAGTATGGGATCAGCCCCAGCATTTT. Translated, it gives CASSLVWDQPQHF. The chain has TRBV7-2 and TRBJ1-5; the D is unclear. The V end lost 1 base, the J end lost 5 bases, and 6 bases lay between the germline ends. There are 13 residues in the CDR3. Germline-derived CDR1 and CDR2 are SGHTA and FQGNSA.

This rearrangement joins TRBV9 to TRBJ2-1, with TRBD1 identical over 10 bases. The V gene end was trimmed by 1 base and the J gene end by 7 bases; junction bases not matched to a gene: 5. The CDR3 has 15 amino acids. Germline V gives CDR1 SGDLS, CDR2 YYNGEE. CDR3 coding DNA: TGTGCCAGCAGCGTAAGGACAGGGGGTTATAATGAGCAGTTCTTC. Residues: CASSVRTGGYNEQFF.

The chain couples TRBV7-2 to TRBJ2-7; D may be TRBD1 (5 bases). V was cut by 11 bases and J by 11 bases, with 10 bases left in between. This CDR3 has 8 residues. Germline CDR1 is SGHTA and CDR2 is FQGNSA. The CDR3 DNA follows: TGTGCCGGGTTAGGGGAGTACGTC. It encodes CAGLGEYV.

The chain couples TRBV3-1 (or the pseudogene TRBV3-2) to TRBJ1-2; D not resolved. V lost 0 bases, J lost 8 bases, and 7 bases lay in between. There are 12 residues in the CDR3. In germline, CDR1 is LGHDT, CDR2 YNNKEL (reference sequence). CDR3 region: CASSQEWSGYTF. CDR3 coding DNA: TGTGCCAGCAGCCAAGAATGGTCCGGCTACACCTTC.

The table lists this clone with a count of one. The chain couples TRBV3-1 (or the pseudogene TRBV3-2) to TRBJ1-5, with unresolved D. Germline CDR1 is LGHDT and CDR2 is YNNKEL (reference sequence). The V and J ends lost 1 base and 2 bases respectively, with 9 bases between them. The length of the CDR3 is 15 residues. The DNA for the CDR3 is TGTGCCAGCAGCCAAGGCGCTAGCGGCAATCAGCCCCAGCATTTT. It yields the protein CASSQGASGNQPQHF.

This chain uses TRBV19 with TRBJ2-6, with 8 bases that match TRBD1. The CDR3 contains 16 residues. The V gene end was trimmed by 9 bases and the J gene end by 1 base; junction bases not matched to a gene: 8. CDR1 and CDR2 from the germline V gene are LNHDA and SQIVND (reference sequence). CDR3 region: CARGRQGRSGANVLTF. The CDR3 region has the DNA TGTGCCAGAGGGAGACAGGGGAGATCTGGGGCCAACGTCCTGACTTTC.

The chain combines TRBV6-5 with TRBJ2-7, with D perhaps TRBD2 (5 bases). This CDR3 contains 15 residues. V lost 6 bases and J 4 bases, leaving 19 bases between the germline ends. CDR1 MNHEY and CDR2 SVGAGI come from the germline V gene. The CDR3 bases are TGTGCCAGCAGCTTTCTTAAAGGACTTTCATACGAGCAGTACTTC. Protein sequence: CASSFLKGLSYEQYF.

Comments on this clone: At one of its ends the junction is not consistent with the germline gene, which may arise from a read error. The gene calls are TRBV30 and TRBJ1-1; D is ambiguous. The germline gives CDR1 GTSNPN, CDR2 SVGIG (reference sequence). The CDR3 is 11 residues long. CDR3 residues: CAWSPRSIMAF. The CDR3 DNA follows: TGTGCCTGGAGTCCGCGGAGCATAATGGCCTTT.

This chain uses TRBV29-1 with TRBJ2-6; no firm D call. There are 15 residues in the CDR3. Germline-derived CDR1 and CDR2 are SQVTM and ANQGSEA. The germline V and J ends were trimmed by 3 bases and 0 bases, with 9 bases remaining between them. The CDR3 DNA is TGCAGCGTTGAGTCACCGAACTCTGGGGCCAACGTCCTGACTTTC. Residues: CSVESPNSGANVLTF. The complete variable domain, with remaining parts taken from reference TRBV29-1 and TRBJ2-6, reads SAVISQKPSRDICQRGTSLTIQCQVDSQVTMMFWYRQQPGQSLTLIATANQGSEATYESGFVIDKFPISRPNLTFSTLTVSNMSPEDSSIYLCSVESPNSGANVLTFGAGSRLTVL.

The V call is TRBV2, the J call TRBJ2-7; D ambiguous. The germline gives CDR1 SNHLY, CDR2 FYNNEI. V was clipped by 7 bases and J by 0 bases, with 16 bases between them. This CDR3 region has 15 residues. CDR3 sequence reads: CASTRTVGPSYEQYF. CDR3 nucleotide sequence: TGTGCCAGCACTAGGACGGTCGGTCCCTCCTACGAGCAGTACTTC.

This clone was seen just once. The rearrangement uses TRBV9 and TRBJ2-3; a weak D match, TRBD2 (6 bases). Germline V gene lookup returns CDR1 SGDLS and CDR2 YYNGEE. The CDR3 covers 14 residues. V dropped 7 bases and J dropped 3 bases, with 15 bases sitting between them. The CDR3 sequence: CASDLASVTDTQYF. Written as DNA, the CDR3 is TGTGCCAGCGACCTTGCTAGCGTTACAGATACGCAGTATTTT.

The rearrangement uses TRBV5-1 and TRBJ2-1; D is unresolved. The V gene's germline CDR1 is SGHRS and CDR2 YFSETQ. CDR3 length: 11 amino acids. The germline V and J ends were trimmed by 5 bases and 9 bases, with 9 bases remaining between them. The CDR3 spells CASRVSGEQFF. The CDR3 DNA sequence: TGCGCCAGCAGGGTTAGTGGTGAGCAGTTCTTC.

The V and J genes are TRBV5-3 and TRBJ1-3, with unresolved D. TRBV5-3 qualifies as an ORF whose function is uncertain. Trimming took off 1 base at V and 0 bases at J, with 8 bases between the two ends. CDR3 size: 15 residues. This chain's CDR3 is CARSLKGNSGNTIYF. As DNA, the CDR3 is TGTGCCAGAAGCTTGAAAGGTAACTCTGGAAACACCATATATTTT.

The sample holds many counts of this clone. The rearrangement uses TRBV27 and TRBJ1-5; D uncertain. CDR1 and CDR2 (germline): MNHEY, SMNVEV (reference sequence). The V end lost 2 bases, the J end lost 6 bases, and 5 bases lay between the germline ends. This CDR3 has 12 residues. CDR3 protein: CASSLIGQPQHF. The CDR3 region has the DNA TGTGCCAGCAGTTTAATCGGTCAGCCCCAGCATTTT.

In this sample, this clone turned up once. J is TRBJ2-3 and V is TRBV5-1, with TRBD2 identical over 7 bases. CDR3 size: 15 residues. The germline V gene encodes CDR1 SGHRS and CDR2 YFSETQ. The junction had 13 bases not matched to a gene; V was cut back by 7 bases and J by 5 bases. The CDR3 spells CASSPVAGVVDTQYF. In DNA, the CDR3 is TGCGCCAGCTCGCCGGTGGCGGGAGTGGTAGATACGCAGTATTTT.

This clone was counted a single time. The rearrangement joins TRBV30 to TRBJ1-3, with a weak D call TRBD1 (6 bases). This CDR3 has 16 amino acids. Germline values: CDR1 GTSNPN, CDR2 SVGIG (reference sequence). The ends were cut back, 0 bases at V and 0 bases at J, with 12 bases in the middle. The CDR3: CAWSVGGTSSGNTIYF. The CDR3, as DNA: TGTGCCTGGAGTGTAGGGGGTACGAGCTCTGGAAACACCATATATTTT.

In its sample, this clone was seen once. This chain connects TRBV10-3 to TRBJ2-1, with D hard to call. Trimming took off 7 bases at V and 0 bases at J, with 13 bases between the two ends. There are 15 residues in the CDR3. Germline V gene data show CDR1 as ENHRY and CDR2 as SYGVKD. CDR3 coding DNA: TGTGCCATCACCGAAGGACCTAGCTCCTACAATGAGCAGTTCTTC. This translates into CAITEGPSSYNEQFF.